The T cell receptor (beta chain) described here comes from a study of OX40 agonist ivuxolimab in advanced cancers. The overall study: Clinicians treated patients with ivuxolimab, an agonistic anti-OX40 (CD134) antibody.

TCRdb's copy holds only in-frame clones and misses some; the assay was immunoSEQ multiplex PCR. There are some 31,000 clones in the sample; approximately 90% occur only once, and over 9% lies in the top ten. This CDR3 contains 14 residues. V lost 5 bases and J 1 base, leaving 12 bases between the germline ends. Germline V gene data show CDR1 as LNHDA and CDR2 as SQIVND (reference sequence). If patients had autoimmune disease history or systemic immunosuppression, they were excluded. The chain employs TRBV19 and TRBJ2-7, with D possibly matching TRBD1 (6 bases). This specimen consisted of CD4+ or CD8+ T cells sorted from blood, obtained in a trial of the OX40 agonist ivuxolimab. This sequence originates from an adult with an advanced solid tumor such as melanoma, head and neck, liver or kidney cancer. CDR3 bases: TGTGCCAGTAGTCCCACAGGGTTGTCCTACGAGCAGTACTTC. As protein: CASSPTGLSYEQYF.